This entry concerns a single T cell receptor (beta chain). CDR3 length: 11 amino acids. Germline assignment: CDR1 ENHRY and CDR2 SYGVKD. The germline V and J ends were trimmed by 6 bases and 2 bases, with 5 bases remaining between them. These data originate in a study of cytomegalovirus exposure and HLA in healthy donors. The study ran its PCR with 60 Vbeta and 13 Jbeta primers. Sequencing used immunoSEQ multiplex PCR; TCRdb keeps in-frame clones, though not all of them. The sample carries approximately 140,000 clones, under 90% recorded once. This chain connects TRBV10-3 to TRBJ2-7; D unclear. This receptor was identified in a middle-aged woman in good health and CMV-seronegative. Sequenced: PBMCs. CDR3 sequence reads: CAIRQTYEQYF. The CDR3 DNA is TGTGCCATCAGACAGACCTACGAGCAGTACTTC.